This T cell receptor (beta chain) stems from a study of cytomegalovirus exposure and HLA in healthy donors. On the study more broadly: From about 180 million T cells, an earlier analysis saw 90 million to 130 million unique TCR beta sequences.

Comment on this clone: Antigen unknown.

General observations from the study: Later findings reportedly placed an Asian-associated ancestry cluster below the approximately 700-donor mean for N-insertions. Among the most significant clusters, several appeared linked to common viral pathogens in a later analysis.

This PCR relied on a set of 60 Vbeta primers and 13 Jbeta primers. Libraries were prepared by immunoSEQ multiplex PCR; TCRdb keeps only in-frame clonotypes and omits some of them. The table gives some 160,000 clones; the top ten clones make up about 2% of it. The receptor's source is a man aged 25-40 years in good health and CMV-seronegative. The sample taken for sequencing was PBMCs.

The CDR3 here is CASSASTGAQETQYF. The CDR3 nucleotides read TGTGCCAGTAGCGCCTCGACAGGGGCACAAGAGACCCAGTACTTC. The chain links TRBV19 to TRBJ2-5; TRBD1 aligns across 8 bases. Trimming at V came to 6 bases and at J to 2 bases, leaving 8 bases not matched to a gene. Germline CDR1 is LNHDA and CDR2 is SQIVND (reference sequence). The CDR3 sequence is 15 residues long.